The rows below give T cell receptor beta chains drawn from one sample of a study of CD8 T cells in Susac syndrome. MiXCR, run by TCRdb on the immunoSEQ multiplex PCR reads, gives a single entry per CDR3 protein. This table holds around 150,000 distinct CDR3 sequences, 90% to 95% found once. The sequencing input was CD4+ T cells from PBMCs. The receptors derive from a human donor in good health. CDR3s include the opening cysteine and the closing phenylalanine or tryptophan. The D gene is left open where the match is weak. Size tells how often a clone was seen (once, few, many) or the class of an expanded clone, and some rows leave it out.

TRBV19	TRBD1	.	TRBJ2-5	TGTGCCAGCGCCCAACAGGGGGCAGGTGGGACCCAGTACTTC	CASAQQGAGGTQYF
TRBV30	TRBD1	.	TRBJ2-2	TGTGCCTGGAGTTCCGGACAGGGGACCGGGGAGCTGTTTTTT	CAWSSGQGTGELFF
TRBV20-1	.	.	TRBJ2-1	TGCAGTGCTGTTAATAGCGGTGAGCAGTTCTTC	CSAVNSGEQFF
TRBV20-1	.	.	TRBJ2-6	TGCAGTGCTAGAGATGGTAGCTCTGGGGCCAACGTCCTGACTTTC	CSARDGSSGANVLTF
TRBV6-5	TRBD2	.	TRBJ2-7	TGTGCCAGCAGTTACTCTCTAGCGGGGGCCCGCGGGCAGTACTTC	CASSYSLAGARGQYF
TRBV20-1	TRBD2	once	TRBJ2-1	TGCAGTGTTCTGGCTAGCGGAAACAATGAGCAGTTCTTC	CSVLASGNNEQFF
TRBV7-9	.	.	TRBJ2-1	TGTGCCAGCAGCTTAGCAGTAGGGTACAATGAGCAGTTCTTC	CASSLAVGYNEQFF
TRBV30	TRBD1	.	TRBJ1-6	TGTGCCTGGAGTGTAGGGGGACAGCAGAATTCACCCCTCCACTTT	CAWSVGGQQNSPLHF
TRBV5-4	.	.	TRBJ2-3	TGTGCCAGCAGAAAGGACAGCATTAGCACAGATACGCAGTATTTT	CASRKDSISTDTQYF
TRBV9	TRBD2	.	TRBJ2-1	TGTGCCAGCAGCGTAGGGCGGGGGACCTACAATGAGCAGTTCTTC	CASSVGRGTYNEQFF
TRBV24-1	.	.	TRBJ2-5	TGTGCCACCAGTGATAACCCCTGGGGGGAGACCCAGTACTTC	CATSDNPWGETQYF
TRBV18	.	once	TRBJ2-7	TGTGCCAGCTCACCACGGGACAACTCCTACGAGCAGTACTTC	CASSPRDNSYEQYF
TRBV2	.	.	TRBJ2-7	TGTGCCAGCAGTGTCGAGGACGAGCAGTACTTC	CASSVEDEQYF
TRBV3-1	TRBD1	.	TRBJ2-7	TGTGCCAGCAGCCAGGGAACAGGGGGGACCTACGAGCAGTACTTC	CASSQGTGGTYEQYF
TRBV2	.	once	TRBJ2-6	TGTGCCAGCAGTGTGCGTACATCTGGGGCCAACGTCCTGACTTTC	CASSVRTSGANVLTF
TRBV3-1	.	.	TRBJ1-3	TGTGCCAGCAGCCAAGATTTAACAGTCTCTGGAAACACCATATATTTT	CASSQDLTVSGNTIYF
TRBV14	TRBD1	.	TRBJ2-4	TGTGCCAGCAGCCTTAACAGGGGGCTAACCAAAAACATTCAGTACTTC	CASSLNRGLTKNIQYF
TRBV7-2	.	.	TRBJ1-5	TGTGCCAGCAGCTTGGCCAGGGTTGAGGGCAATCAGCCCCAGCATTTT	CASSLARVEGNQPQHF
TRBV6-1	.	.	TRBJ2-5	TGTGCCAGCAGGAAGGGAACAGGGGAGACCCAGTACTTC	CASRKGTGETQYF
TRBV30	TRBD2	.	TRBJ2-7	TGTGCCTGCAATGGACCCGAGCGGGGGTTGTCCTACGAGCAGTACTTC	CACNGPERGLSYEQYF
TRBV15	.	once	TRBJ2-3	TGTGCCACCAGCAGAGACAGGGGTGTGGATACGCAGTATTTT	CATSRDRGVDTQYF
TRBV7-9	TRBD1	.	TRBJ1-6	TGTGCCAGCAGCCCTCGGGAGACAGGGAGTTCACCCCTCCACTTT	CASSPRETGSSPLHF
TRBV14	TRBD1	.	TRBJ2-1	TGTGCCAGCAGCCGCCACCGGGACAGCTCCTACAATGAGCAGTTCTTC	CASSRHRDSSYNEQFF
TRBV6-5	TRBD2	.	TRBJ2-7	TGTGCCAGCAGTTACTCGACCAGCGGGGGAGACTACGAGCAGTACTTC	CASSYSTSGGDYEQYF
TRBV25-1	.	.	TRBJ2-3	TGTGCCAGCAGCACTAGACGTCAGGGAGATACGCAGTATTTT	CASSTRRQGDTQYF
TRBV4-3	.	.	TRBJ2-7	TGCGCCAGCAGCCAAGACACAGGGAGCTCCTACGAGCAGTACTTC	CASSQDTGSSYEQYF
TRBV12-5	.	.	TRBJ1-2	TGTGCTAGTGGTTTGGTACGGCAGGAGGGCTACACCTTC	CASGLVRQEGYTF
TRBV29-1	.	.	TRBJ2-3	TGCAGCGTTGAAGAGGTCCGCACAGATACGCAGTATTTT	CSVEEVRTDTQYF
TRBV28	.	.	TRBJ2-4	TGTGCCAGCAGTAAGAGGGGGTTGGACATTCAGTACTTC	CASSKRGLDIQYF
TRBV6-5	.	once	TRBJ2-7	TGTGCCAGCAGTTACTCAGGGTCCCACGAGCAGTACTTC	CASSYSGSHEQYF
TRBV30	.	.	TRBJ1-1	TGTGCCTGCCTGAAGGGGGGCACTGAAGCTTTCTTT	CACLKGGTEAFF
TRBV3-1	TRBD1	.	TRBJ2-7	TGTGCCAGCAGCCAACCGGGACAGGGGTCCTACGAGCAGTACTTC	CASSQPGQGSYEQYF
TRBV3-1	.	.	TRBJ2-5	TGTGCCAGCAGCCCGGGACTCCGAGAGACCCAGTACTTC	CASSPGLRETQYF
TRBV25-1	TRBD1	.	TRBJ1-5	TGTGCCAGCAGTGAATTAGACAGGGGAAAAGCCAATAGCAATCAGCCCCAGCATTTT	CASSELDRGKANSNQPQHF
TRBV29-1	TRBD1	.	TRBJ2-5	TGCAGCGTTGAGGGCCGGACAGGGGAGACCCAGTACTTC	CSVEGRTGETQYF
TRBV30	TRBD2	.	TRBJ2-1	TGTGCCTGGAAGGGACTAGCGGGAAGGGCCCACAATGAGCAGTTCTTC	CAWKGLAGRAHNEQFF
TRBV12-3/TRBV12-4	.	.	TRBJ2-1	TGTGCCAGCAGTATGGGAAGGGGCGGCAACAATGAGCAGTTCTTC	CASSMGRGGNNEQFF
TRBV30	.	.	TRBJ2-5	TGTGCCTGGTTCCGTGGGGTACAAGAGACCCAGTACTTC	CAWFRGVQETQYF
TRBV2	TRBD1	.	TRBJ1-6	TGTGCCAGCAGTGTACAGGGGCGTAATTCACCCCTCCACTTT	CASSVQGRNSPLHF
TRBV20-1	TRBD2	.	TRBJ2-5	TGCAGTGCTGGGCAGCGGGGGCGGACGACCCAGTACTTC	CSAGQRGRTTQYF
TRBV30	.	.	TRBJ1-2	TGTGCCTGGAGGCTAACGGGGGCGACCGGGGGTGGCTACACCTTC	CAWRLTGATGGGYTF
TRBV29-1	.	.	TRBJ1-4	TGCAGCGCCCAACAGGGTGCTAATGAAAAACTGTTTTTT	CSAQQGANEKLFF
TRBV20-1	.	.	TRBJ1-2	TGCAGTGCTAGGGGTGGCTATGGCTACACCTTC	CSARGGYGYTF
TRBV12-3/TRBV12-4	.	.	TRBJ2-2	TGTGCCAGCAGTTTAAGGAGGTGGGGTGCCGGGGAGCTGTTTTTT	CASSLRRWGAGELFF
TRBV3-1	.	.	TRBJ1-6	TGTGCCAGCAGCCAAGATGGGCGGGTTTCACCCCTCCACTTT	CASSQDGRVSPLHF
TRBV27	.	.	TRBJ1-3	TGTGCCAGCAGTGAGTGGGCAGGGGCCTCTGGAAACACCATATATTTT	CASSEWAGASGNTIYF
TRBV20-1	.	.	TRBJ2-7	TGCAGTGCTAGCGACAGCTACGAGCAGTACTTC	CSASDSYEQYF
TRBV7-2	.	.	TRBJ2-7	TGTGCCAGCAGCCGCAGGCAAATGGGGGAGCAGTACTTC	CASSRRQMGEQYF
TRBV19	.	.	TRBJ2-5	TGTGCCAGTAGTGATGGGCCATACCTTCAAGAGACCCAGTACTTC	CASSDGPYLQETQYF
TRBV4-3	TRBD1	.	TRBJ1-2	TGCGCCAGCAGCCAAGAGGGTGGACAGGGGGTGGACTATGGCTACACCTTC	CASSQEGGQGVDYGYTF
TRBV7-2	TRBD2	.	TRBJ2-7	TGTGCCAGCAGCTTAGAGAGCGGGGACTACGAGCAGTACTTC	CASSLESGDYEQYF
TRBV29-1	.	.	TRBJ2-2	TGCAGCGTTCGGCTAGGGGCCCTGGGGAACACCGGGGAGCTGTTTTTT	CSVRLGALGNTGELFF